This TCR beta chain was retrieved from a study of blood T cells in healthy people across ages. Study results and limitations: Samples with more naive T cells showed higher observed beta diversity.

On this clonotype itself: Its antigen is not known.

Then a second PCR, running about 6 to 11 cycles, was carried out with a sample-barcoded 5' primer and a J-beta primer mix. Every single cDNA molecule received a tag from a template-switch adaptor with 12 random nucleotides. CDR3-containing paired-end reads numbered at least 2.5 million in each sample. TCRdb fed the 5' RACE reads into MiXCR, producing one record per CDR3 protein. The top ten clones hold about a quarter of a sample with approximately 800,000 distinct CDR3 sequences, 62% of them seen once. The germline V gene has CDR1 SQVTM and CDR2 ANQGSEA. V was clipped by 6 bases and J by 4 bases, with 13 bases between them. This CDR3 has 14 residues.

The sequence derives from a young man in good health. The chain uses TRBV29-1 and TRBJ2-6; D may be TRBD1 (6 bases). Sequencing was carried out using blood. The DNA of the CDR3 is TGCAGCGTCGGCGACAGGCACGGGGCCAACGTCCTGACTTTC. It is translated as CSVGDRHGANVLTF.